The sequence of this T cell receptor (beta chain) was determined in a study of beta chain features in type 1 diabetes. The study's findings and limits: A PCR bias possibly favoring shorter templates would apply equally to patients and controls. A definitive answer on HLA type influencing TCRB rearrangement was not reached here.

With respect to this clone: The antigen is undetermined.

Trimming took off 0 bases at V and 4 bases at J, with 11 bases between the two ends. This CDR3 has 15 amino acids. Germline loops: CDR1 SGHRS, CDR2 YFSETQ. Sequencing targeted expressed TCRB transcripts, as all isolated RNA had been reverse transcribed. The assay was immunoSEQ multiplex PCR, and TCRdb's table has in-frame clones only and misses some. The sample has 350,000 to 400,000 clones, about 16% seen once. Only one heparinised blood draw was taken per donor, and its volume averaged about 116 mL. This clonotype was obtained from a young woman in good health. Sequenced input: naive CD4+ T cells from blood. The V gene is TRBV5-1, the J gene TRBJ1-5; TRBD1 might be the D (6 bases). The CDR3 protein is CASSLAGDENQPQHF. The CDR3 nucleotides are TGCGCCAGCAGCTTGGCAGGGGACGAGAATCAGCCCCAGCATTTT. Using reference TRBV5-1 and TRBJ1-5 for the parts outside the CDR3, the full variable domain is KAGVTQTPRYLIKTRGQQVTLSCSPISGHRSVSWYQQTPGQGLQFLFEYFSETQRNKGNFPGRFSGRQFSNSRSEMNVSTLELGDSALYLCASSLAGDENQPQHFGDGTRLSIL.